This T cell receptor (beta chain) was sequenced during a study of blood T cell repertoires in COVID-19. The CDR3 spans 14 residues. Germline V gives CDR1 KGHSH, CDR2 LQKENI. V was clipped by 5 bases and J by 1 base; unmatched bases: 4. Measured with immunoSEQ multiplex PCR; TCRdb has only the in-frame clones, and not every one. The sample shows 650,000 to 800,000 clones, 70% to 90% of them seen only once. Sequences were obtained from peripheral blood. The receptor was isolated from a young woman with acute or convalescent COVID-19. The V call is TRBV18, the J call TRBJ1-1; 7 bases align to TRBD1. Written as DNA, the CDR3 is TGTGCCAGCTCAATTAACAGGGGGAACACTGAAGCTTTCTTT. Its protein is CASSINRGNTEAFF.